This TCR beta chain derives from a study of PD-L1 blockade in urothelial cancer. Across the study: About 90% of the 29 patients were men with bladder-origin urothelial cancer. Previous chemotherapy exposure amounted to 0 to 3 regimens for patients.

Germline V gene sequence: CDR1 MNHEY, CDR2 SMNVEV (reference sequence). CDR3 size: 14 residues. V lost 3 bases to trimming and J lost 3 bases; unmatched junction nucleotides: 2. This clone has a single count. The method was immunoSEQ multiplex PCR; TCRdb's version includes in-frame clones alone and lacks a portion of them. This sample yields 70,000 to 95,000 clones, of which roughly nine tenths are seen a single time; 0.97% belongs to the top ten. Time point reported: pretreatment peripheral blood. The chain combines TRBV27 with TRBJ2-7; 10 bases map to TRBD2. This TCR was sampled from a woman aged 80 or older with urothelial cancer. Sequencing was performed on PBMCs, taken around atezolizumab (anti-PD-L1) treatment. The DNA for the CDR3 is TGTGCCAGCAGTTTTTCTAGCGGGAGCTACGAGCAGTACTTC. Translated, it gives CASSFSSGSYEQYF.